This T cell receptor beta chain originates from a study of blood T cell repertoires in COVID-19. Study background: COVID-19 samples collected from the United States, Italy and Spain covered acute and convalescent phases.

Germline V CDR1 and CDR2: SGDLS, YYNGEE. V was clipped by 2 bases and J by 4 bases, with 21 bases between them. The CDR3 covers 17 residues. Methods used by the authors: Reference gene primer amplification yielded estimated nucleated cell counts. The repertoire was sequenced with immunoSEQ multiplex PCR; TCRdb's copy has only in-frame clones and lacks some. V, J and clone size are taken as reported in that table, and D and trimming were inferred from the DNA itself. The sample holds about 140,000 clones, 86% seen once. This receptor was obtained from a woman between 55 and 75 years old with acute or convalescent COVID-19. The chain carries TRBV9 and TRBJ1-2, with D maybe TRBD1 (5 bases). The sample taken for sequencing was peripheral blood. The CDR3 loop is CASSVGIRVGEGYGYTF. The DNA for the CDR3 is TGTGCCAGCAGCGTGGGCATCAGGGTTGGGGAGGGCTATGGCTACACCTTC.